The 8 T cell receptor beta chains reported below all come from one sample, sequenced in a study of CD8+ T cells in alopecia areata. Reverse transcribed after extraction, RNA yielded cDNA as the sequencing template. Measured with immunoSEQ multiplex PCR; TCRdb has only the in-frame clones, and not every one. The repertoire has 120,000 or so clones, over 60% of them found once; the top ten carry more than 5.5%. Indicated treatment: oral pan-JAK inhibitor, 5-10 mg twice daily. Material: CD4+ T cells sorted from blood, obtained at week 4, from a patient treated with tofacitinib. These receptors originate from a human donor with alopecia areata.

The CDR3 spells CASSPLWAAETQYF. In DNA, the CDR3 is TGTGCCAGCAGCCCGTTGTGGGCGGCAGAGACCCAGTACTTC. The rearrangement links TRBV7-6 to TRBJ2-5; D is unclear. With 5 bases removed from V and 4 bases from J, the gap between germline ends came to 14 bases. The length of the CDR3 is 14 residues. Germline V gene data show CDR1 as SGHVS and CDR2 as FNYEAQ.

Only a few counts were recorded for this clone. This sequence joins TRBV25-1 and TRBJ1-1; D remains ambiguous. The CDR3 is 11 residues long. The V gene's germline CDR1 is MGHDK and CDR2 SYGVNS. V was clipped by 4 bases and J by 9 bases, with 9 bases between them. CDR3 sequence reads: CASSVFRKAFF. The CDR3 DNA sequence: TGTGCCAGCAGTGTTTTCAGGAAAGCTTTCTTT.

The chain uses TRBV5-1 and TRBJ2-3; perhaps TRBD1 as D (6 bases). V dropped 4 bases and J dropped 2 bases, with 17 bases sitting between them. This CDR3 has 16 amino acids. Germline V gene data show CDR1 as SGHRS and CDR2 as YFSETQ. CDR3 DNA sequence: TGCGCCAGCAGCCCTGGCTGGGGGCCTCTCACAGATACGCAGTATTTT. Its protein is CASSPGWGPLTDTQYF.

The rearrangement uses TRBV5-6 and TRBJ1-4; tentative D call: TRBD1 (5 bases). This CDR3 region has 16 residues. V lost 1 base to trimming and J lost 8 bases, with 18 bases between them. CDR1 SGHDT and CDR2 YYEEEE come from the germline V gene. The CDR3 DNA follows: TGTGCCAGCAGCTTGACTGGTCAGGGATCCGTCGAAAAACTGTTTTTT. Translation gives CASSLTGQGSVEKLFF. Looking up the rest from reference TRBV5-6 and TRBJ1-4 gives the full variable domain: DAGVTQSPTHLIKTRGQQVTLRCSPKSGHDTVSWYQQALGQGPQFIFQYYEEEERQRGNFPDRFSGHQFPNYSSELNVNALLLGDSALYLCASSLTGQGSVEKLFFGSGTQLSVL.

The chain is built from TRBV4-3 and TRBJ2-4; D is unresolved. V lost 3 bases, J lost 6 bases, and 12 bases lay in between. CDR1 and CDR2 from the germline V gene are LGHNA and YSLEER. This CDR3 has 14 amino acids. The CDR3 loop is CASSQSRAGNIQYF. The DNA for the CDR3 is TGCGCCAGCAGCCAGAGTCGGGCCGGAAACATTCAGTACTTC.

Only a few counts were recorded for this clone. The CDR3 sequence: CAWSVELGVAEAFF. CDR3 bases: TGTGCCTGGAGTGTAGAGCTAGGCGTTGCTGAAGCTTTCTTT. V gene TRBV30 combines with J gene TRBJ1-1, with unresolved D. The CDR3 is 14 residues long. V was pared by 0 bases and J by 6 bases, with 14 bases between. Germline V gene lookup returns CDR1 GTSNPN and CDR2 SVGIG (reference sequence). Looking up the rest from reference TRBV30 and TRBJ1-1 gives the full variable domain: SQTIHQWPATLVQPVGSPLSLECTVEGTSNPNLYWYRQAAGRGLQLLFYSVGIGQISSEVPQNLSASRPQDRQFILSSKKLLLSDSGFYLCAWSVELGVAEAFFGQGTRLTVV.

The chain couples TRBV7-2 to TRBJ2-5; D is uncertain. Germline-derived CDR1 and CDR2 are SGHTA and FQGNSA. The CDR3 covers 14 residues. Trimming shortened V by 2 bases and J by 2 bases, and 9 bases separated the two germline ends. The CDR3 coding sequence is TGTGCCAGCAGCTTAAGTTGGGATCAAGAGACCCAGTACTTC. Translation: CASSLSWDQETQYF.

J is TRBJ2-5 and V is TRBV29-1; 10 bases line up with TRBD2. V shed 6 bases and J 5 bases; nucleotides not matched to a gene: 15. The germline V gene encodes CDR1 SQVTM and CDR2 ANQGSEA. CDR3 length: 16 residues. CDR3 bases: TGCAGCGTCGTCCCTAGCGGGAGTTCATTTCGCGAGACCCAGTACTTC. Protein product: CSVVPSGSSFRETQYF.